The 10 T cell receptor beta chains below come from one sample, sequenced in a study of T cell responses to AZD1222 COVID-19 vaccine. Data came from immunoSEQ multiplex PCR; TCRdb stores just in-frame clones and leaves some out. The sample has 110,000 to 150,000 clones, roughly 89% seen once. The sample here was peripheral blood, taken on day 0 of AZD1222 vaccination. Receptors were obtained from an adult in good health.

The chain employs TRBV9 and TRBJ2-3, with TRBD2 matching over 15 bases. V lost 0 bases, J lost 1 base, and 0 bases stayed unmatched. CDR3 length: 17 residues. CDR1 is SGDLS, CDR2 YYNGEE, per germline. Here the CDR3 DNA reads TGTGCCAGCAGCGTAGGGACTAGCGGGAGGGGCACAGATACGCAGTATTTT. As protein: CASSVGTSGRGTDTQYF.

The CDR3 DNA reads as TGTGCCAGCAGTTACTCAAGGAGTTATCAGCCCCAGCATTTT. Protein sequence: CASSYSRSYQPQHF. V usage is TRBV6-6 and J usage is TRBJ1-5, with D hard to call. CDR3 length equals 14 residues. Per germline, CDR1 MNHNY and CDR2 SVGAGI (reference sequence). Trimming took 0 bases from V and 5 from J, leaving 8 bases between them.

The rearrangement links TRBV3-1 (or the pseudogene TRBV3-2) to TRBJ1-5; D not resolved. Germline assignment: CDR1 LGHDT and CDR2 YNNKEL (reference sequence). This CDR3 region has 13 residues. Trimming pared 3 bases from V and 10 bases from J, leaving 13 bases between. The CDR3 spells CASSQGPVPPQHF. The CDR3 DNA reads TGTGCCAGCAGCCAGGGCCCAGTTCCCCCCCAGCATTTT.

This rearrangement joins TRBV30 to TRBJ1-5; D is ambiguous. The length of the CDR3 is 14 residues. V was shortened by 5 bases and J by 0 bases, with 11 bases between the two germline ends. The germline V gene encodes CDR1 GTSNPN and CDR2 SVGIG (reference sequence). The CDR3 region is CAWAPEDSNQPQHF. The CDR3 DNA reads TGTGCCTGGGCACCGGAAGATAGCAATCAGCCCCAGCATTTT.

V gene TRBV9 combines with J gene TRBJ2-5; 7 nucleotides agree with TRBD1. This CDR3 contains 14 residues. Germline V CDR1 and CDR2: SGDLS, YYNGEE. V trimming: 4 bases; J trimming: 4 bases; junction bases outside the gene matches: 7. The CDR3 loop reads CASSPRQGSETQYF. The CDR3 bases are TGTGCCAGCAGCCCGAGACAGGGTTCAGAGACCCAGTACTTC.

The rearrangement links TRBV10-3 to TRBJ2-2; perhaps TRBD1 as D (6 bases). CDR3 length: 20 amino acids. Germline V gene data show CDR1 as ENHRY and CDR2 as SYGVKD. The V end was cut by 6 bases, the J end by 5 bases, with 31 bases between. The CDR3 nucleotides read TGTGCCATCAGGAACCGAGTAGGAGGACAACAGGGAGTGGGAACCGGGGAGCTGTTTTTT. Translating gives CAIRNRVGGQQGVGTGELFF.

This chain connects TRBV4-1 to TRBJ2-3; TRBD1 is a possible D gene (5 bases). Looked up from germline, CDR1 is MGHRA and CDR2 is YSYEKL. The CDR3 sequence is 16 residues long. V lost 0 bases to trimming and J lost 0 bases, with 10 bases between them. The DNA of the CDR3 is TGCGCCAGCAGCCAAGAAGGGGAACCAAGCACAGATACGCAGTATTTT. The encoded protein is CASSQEGEPSTDTQYF.

The chain joins TRBV4-1 to TRBJ1-5; D remains unclear. Germline values: CDR1 MGHRA, CDR2 YSYEKL. Trimming removed 3 bases at V and 6 bases at J, with 9 bases between. This CDR3 is 13 amino acids long. The DNA for the CDR3 is TGCGCCAGCAGCCACACCCGTGGTCAGCCCCAGCATTTT. Its protein product is CASSHTRGQPQHF.

This clone was detected only once. The genes are TRBV2 and TRBJ1-5, with no clear D. The CDR3 extends over 14 amino acids. The germline V and J ends were trimmed by 6 bases and 3 bases, with 12 bases remaining between them. Looked up from germline, CDR1 is SNHLY and CDR2 is FYNNEI. The CDR3, as DNA: TGTGCCAGCAGCCTAGCTTGGATCAATCAGCCCCAGCATTTT. Its translation: CASSLAWINQPQHF.

This rearrangement joins TRBV4-1 to TRBJ1-2; 8 bases match TRBD1. Unmatched junction bases numbered 16, after V lost 0 bases and J lost 10 bases. Germline CDR1 and CDR2: MGHRA and YSYEKL. This CDR3 is 17 amino acids long. The CDR3 nucleotides read TGCGCCAGCAGCCAAGATCCCGCAGGGGGCTCCCTTGGAGACTACACCTTC. Its translation is CASSQDPAGGSLGDYTF.